These T cell receptor beta chains were read from a single sample in a study of shared clonotypes between healthy human individuals. The method was immunoSEQ multiplex PCR; TCRdb's version includes in-frame clones alone and lacks a portion of them. The sample has roughly 2.5 million clones, more than 80% seen once. The source material was naive CD4+ T cells sorted from blood. These receptors were obtained from a man younger than 35 in good health. Both conserved end residues are part of each CDR3. Each record gives: J gene, clone size, D gene, V gene, CDR3 DNA, CDR3 protein. A D gene is named only where the DNA matches it firmly. Expanded clones are given a class, and other clones once, few, many or no size at all.

TRBJ2-7 . . TRBV7-2 TGTGCCAGCAGCTTAGAAGGAGGGAAGCGCTACGAGCAGTACTTC CASSLEGGKRYEQYF
TRBJ2-5 . . TRBV15 TGTGCCACCAGCAGAGGGTCCCTCCAAGAGACCCAGTACTTC CATSRGSLQETQYF
TRBJ1-4 . . TRBV18 TGTGCCAGCTCACCACCGTCGGGGGGGGCTAATGAAAAACTGTTTTTT CASSPPSGGANEKLFF
TRBJ1-2 . TRBD1 TRBV19 TGTGCCAGTAGTATAGGACAGGGAATGGGCTATGGCTACACCTTC CASSIGQGMGYGYTF
TRBJ2-5 . TRBD2 TRBV7-2 TGTGCCAGCAGCTTATCTGGGACTAGCGGCCAAGAGACCCAGTACTTC CASSLSGTSGQETQYF
TRBJ1-5 . TRBD1 TRBV6-1 TGTGCCAGCAGTGGAGGGACAGTCCTTAATGAGCCCCAGCATTTT CASSGGTVLNEPQHF
TRBJ1-4 . . TRBV18 TGTGCCAGCTCACCAGATCAACAATTAGAAAAACTGTTTTTT CASSPDQQLEKLFF
TRBJ1-6 few . TRBV5-4 TGTGCCAGCAGCCAGATGGGGCAGGGGAGTTCACCCCTCCACTTT CASSQMGQGSSPLHF
TRBJ2-3 . . TRBV4-1 TGCGCCAGCAGCCAAGATATGAGTAGAATCACAGATACGCAGTATTTT CASSQDMSRITDTQYF
TRBJ1-5 . . TRBV12-2 TGTGCAAGTCGCTTAGTATCAAATTTGTGGGACCGCGGGAATCAGCCCCAGCATTTT CASRLVSNLWDRGNQPQHF